The 25 T cell receptor beta chains given below trace back to one sample, sequenced in a study of blood T cell repertoires in COVID-19. Produced via immunoSEQ multiplex PCR; TCRdb's table is partial and in-frame only. This table holds about 55,000 clones, about 85% found once. The sample comprised peripheral blood. These receptors all come from a human donor in a cohort sampled during active COVID-19.

V is TRBV28 and J is TRBJ1-2, with 8 bases matching TRBD1. The CDR3 has 13 residues. CDR1 is MDHEN and CDR2 is SYDVKM in the germline V gene. Trimming cost V 5 bases and J 7 bases; bases outside gene matches: 6. CDR3 DNA: TGTGCCAGCAGTACCCCGACAGGGGTTGGCTACACCTTC. Amino acid sequence: CASSTPTGVGYTF.

V is TRBV6-6 and J is TRBJ2-1, with no clear D. CDR3 length: 16 residues. Trimming pared 5 bases from V and 8 bases from J, leaving 22 bases between. Germline V gene lookup returns CDR1 MNHNY and CDR2 SVGAGI (reference sequence). The CDR3 region is CASSPNWASIDDEQFF. CDR3 bases: TGTGCCAGCAGTCCTAATTGGGCCTCGATAGACGATGAGCAGTTCTTC.

This clone came up a few times. The gene calls are TRBV30 and TRBJ1-5; D is unclear. Germline V gene data show CDR1 as GTSNPN and CDR2 as SVGIG (reference sequence). V dropped 2 bases and J dropped 5 bases, with 13 bases sitting between them. The CDR3 runs 14 residues. CDR3: CAWSPGGSYQPQHF. In nucleotides, the CDR3 is TGTGCCTGGAGTCCTGGCGGCAGTTATCAGCCCCAGCATTTT.

This chain joins TRBV5-8 and TRBJ1-2; D gene ambiguous. V gave up 2 bases and J gave up 0 bases, with 5 bases separating them. The CDR3 extends over 13 amino acids. Germline CDR1 is SGHTS and CDR2 is YDEGEE. The CDR3 reads CASSFFANYGYTF. DNA of the CDR3: TGTGCCAGCAGCTTTTTCGCTAACTATGGCTACACCTTC.

The rearrangement uses TRBV5-1 and TRBJ2-5; no clear D. This CDR3 is built from 11 residues. The germline gives CDR1 SGHRS, CDR2 YFSETQ. The germline V and J ends were trimmed by 5 bases and 4 bases, with 6 bases remaining between them. CDR3 in DNA: TGCGCCAGCAGAGCCCGAGAGACCCAGTACTTC. Residues: CASRARETQYF. The full variable domain, its missing parts supplied by reference TRBV5-1 and TRBJ2-5, is KAGVTQTPRYLIKTRGQQVTLSCSPISGHRSVSWYQQTPGQGLQFLFEYFSETQRNKGNFPGRFSGRQFSNSRSEMNVSTLELGDSALYLCASRARETQYFGPGTRLLVL.

The V and J genes are TRBV11-1 and TRBJ1-2, with TRBD1 matching 7 bases. The CDR3 loop spans 14 amino acids. Germline values: CDR1 SGHAT, CDR2 FQDESV (reference sequence). Losses at the gene ends were 2 bases for V and 8 bases for J; bases not matched to a gene: 8. The CDR3 region has the DNA TGTGCCAGCAGCTTATCGGACAGGAATTGGGGCTACACCTTC. Translating gives CASSLSDRNWGYTF.

This clone appeared once. The chain recombines TRBV4-1 with TRBJ2-2; 9 nucleotides match TRBD1. V lost 5 bases, J lost 0 bases, and 13 bases stayed unmatched. Germline V gene sequence: CDR1 MGHRA, CDR2 YSYEKL. CDR3 length: 19 residues. The CDR3 reads CASSYPPGQGMANTGELFF. In DNA form, the CDR3 reads TGCGCCAGCAGCTACCCTCCGGGACAGGGAATGGCGAACACCGGGGAGCTGTTTTTT.

This chain uses TRBV15 with TRBJ1-2; 10 nucleotides line up with TRBD1. This CDR3 region has 15 residues. V trimming: 0 bases; J trimming: 4 bases; junction bases outside the gene matches: 2. CDR1 is LNHNV, CDR2 YYDKDF, per germline (reference sequence). CDR3 bases: TGTGCCACCAGCAGAGATCGGACAGGGGGCTATGGCTACACCTTC. It codes for CATSRDRTGGYGYTF.

This clone came up once. CDR3 protein: CASSPNGVYGYTF. CDR3 nucleotide sequence: TGTGCCAGCTCACCAAACGGGGTCTATGGCTACACCTTC. The rearrangement links TRBV18 to TRBJ1-2; D not certain. Germline CDR1 is KGHSH and CDR2 is LQKENI. With 2 bases removed from V and 4 bases from J, the gap between germline ends came to 8 bases. This CDR3 spans 13 amino acids.

The chain joins TRBV15 to TRBJ1-5, with D maybe TRBD1 (6 bases). Deletions cut 2 bases from V and 0 bases from J, with 8 bases between. Looked up from germline, CDR1 is LNHNV and CDR2 is YYDKDF (reference sequence). The CDR3 runs to 15 residues. The CDR3, as DNA: TGTGCCACCAGCAGACAGGGGAATAGCAATCAGCCCCAGCATTTT. As protein: CATSRQGNSNQPQHF.

This chain links TRBV6-5 with TRBJ2-5; no reliable D call. Germline V CDR1 and CDR2: MNHEY, SVGAGI. The length of the CDR3 is 15 residues. V lost 0 bases to trimming and J lost 2 bases, with 10 bases between them. The CDR3: CASSYSGRPQETQYF. DNA of the CDR3: TGTGCCAGCAGTTACTCTGGCAGGCCGCAAGAGACCCAGTACTTC.

The J gene is TRBJ2-1, the V gene TRBV27; 9 bases agree with TRBD1. CDR3 length: 15 amino acids. Germline CDR1 MNHEY, CDR2 SMNVEV (reference sequence). After removal of 5 bases from V and 3 bases from J, the junction contained 5 bases not matched to a gene. CDR3 amino acids: CASSPGTGFYNEQFF. For the CDR3, the DNA is TGTGCCAGCAGTCCCGGGACAGGGTTCTACAATGAGCAGTTCTTC.

This chain uses TRBV6-5 with TRBJ2-7; tentative D call: TRBD2 (6 bases). CDR3 length equals 12 residues. V was trimmed by 8 bases and J by 1 base, leaving 9 bases between them. Germline CDR1 is MNHEY and CDR2 is SVGAGI. The CDR3 sequence: CASRGESYEQYF. The CDR3 DNA sequence: TGTGCCAGCCGCGGGGAGTCCTACGAGCAGTACTTC.

The chain joins TRBV27 to TRBJ1-5, with 7 bases aligning to TRBD1. J was trimmed by 2 bases and V by 5 bases; bases with no gene match: 6. This CDR3 is built from 15 residues. The germline gives CDR1 MNHEY, CDR2 SMNVEV (reference sequence). The CDR3 sequence: CASSVRGMGNQPQHF. As DNA, the CDR3 is TGTGCCAGCAGTGTCAGGGGGATGGGCAATCAGCCCCAGCATTTT.

A few counts support this clone. The gene calls are TRBV2 and TRBJ2-5; TRBD1 matches 7 bases. The V segment lost 4 bases and the J segment 3 bases; nucleotides outside the gene matches: 8. Germline assignment: CDR1 SNHLY and CDR2 FYNNEI. This CDR3 has 15 amino acids. The CDR3 DNA reads as TGTGCCAGCAGTGCACAGGGGAGCCCAGAAGAGACCCAGTACTTC. Translating gives CASSAQGSPEETQYF.

The V and J genes are TRBV18 and TRBJ2-7; D gene ambiguous. Germline CDR1 reads KGHSH; CDR2 reads LQKENI. The germline V and J ends were trimmed by 6 bases and 0 bases, with 9 bases remaining between them. The CDR3 has 13 residues. In DNA form, the CDR3 reads TGTGCCAGCTCTCCGGGTAGCTCCTACGAGCAGTACTTC. This translates into CASSPGSSYEQYF.

This sequence joins TRBV12-3 or TRBV12-4 and TRBJ1-2; D is undetermined. CDR3 length equals 13 residues. The V and J ends lost 6 bases and 0 bases respectively, with 8 bases between them. CDR3 nucleotide sequence: TGTGCCAGCAGCACTACCACTAACTATGGCTACACCTTC. This gives the protein CASSTTTNYGYTF.

This chain links TRBV6-5 with TRBJ2-7; TRBD1 aligns across 11 bases. Germline V CDR1 and CDR2: MNHEY, SVGAGI. V gave up 11 bases and J gave up 3 bases; unmatched junction bases: 6. CDR3 size: 13 residues. CDR3 coding DNA: TGTGCCGGACGGACAGGGGGCAGCTACGAGCAGTACTTC. It specifies CAGRTGGSYEQYF.

The rearrangement links TRBV28 to TRBJ2-2; 9 nucleotides agree with TRBD1. From germline, CDR1 is MDHEN and CDR2 SYDVKM. This CDR3 contains 16 residues. J was trimmed by 5 bases and V by 2 bases; bases with no gene match: 6. CDR3 protein: CASSLPPGQGTGELFF. The CDR3, as DNA: TGTGCCAGCAGTTTACCCCCGGGACAGGGAACCGGGGAGCTGTTTTTT.

The chain uses TRBV13 and TRBJ2-4, with a weak D call TRBD2 (5 bases). The length of the CDR3 is 15 residues. Per germline, CDR1 PRHDT and CDR2 FYEKMQ (reference sequence). Between the trimmed V and J ends, which lost 7 bases and 6 bases, there was a span of 19 bases. CDR3 in DNA: TGTGCCAGCACCATCAACCGAGGACTCGGAAACATTCAGTACTTC. Translating gives CASTINRGLGNIQYF.

The rearrangement uses TRBV11-2 and TRBJ2-5; a possible D gene is TRBD1 (6 bases). The CDR3 runs to 14 residues. Trimming removed 5 bases at V and 0 bases at J, with 10 bases between. Germline CDR1 SGHAT, CDR2 FQNNGV. The CDR3 DNA reads TGTGCCAGCAGCCGAGACAGGCACCAAGAGACCCAGTACTTC. Protein product: CASSRDRHQETQYF.

This clone was seen once. The chain combines TRBV19 with TRBJ1-5, with a weak D call TRBD1 (5 bases). CDR3 length: 16 amino acids. The germline V gene encodes CDR1 LNHDA and CDR2 SQIVND (reference sequence). With 1 base removed from V and 4 bases from J, the gap between germline ends came to 14 bases. CDR3 DNA sequence: TGTGCCAGTAGTATAGCGTTACGGCAGGGAAATCAGCCCCAGCATTTT. This gives the protein CASSIALRQGNQPQHF.

This chain links TRBV14 with TRBJ2-3, with TRBD2 matching over 10 bases. The CDR3 contains 17 residues. Germline V CDR1 and CDR2: SGHDN, FVKESK. The J segment lost 3 bases and the V segment lost 2 bases, leaving 8 bases of the junction unmatched. The CDR3 nucleotides read TGTGCCAGCAGCCAATTAGCGAGTAGCGGGGGGACAGATACGCAGTATTTT. Amino acid sequence: CASSQLASSGGTDTQYF.

CDR3 region: CASSIDADQPQHF. The CDR3 DNA sequence: TGTGCCAGTAGTATAGATGCGGATCAGCCCCAGCATTTT. The chain is built from TRBV19 and TRBJ1-5, with unresolved D. The CDR3 loop spans 13 amino acids. Germline V gene lookup returns CDR1 LNHDA and CDR2 SQIVND (reference sequence). With 0 bases removed from V and 5 bases from J, the gap between germline ends came to 5 bases.

This rearrangement joins TRBV24-1 to TRBJ2-1; D perhaps matches TRBD1 (6 bases). Germline CDR1 and CDR2: KGHDR and SFDVKD. Deletions cut 0 bases from V and 3 bases from J, with 8 bases between. The CDR3 loop spans 15 amino acids. For the CDR3, the DNA is TGTGCCACCAGTGATTTGCAGGGGAACTACAATGAGCAGTTCTTC. Its protein is CATSDLQGNYNEQFF.